This entry is about one T cell receptor (beta chain). As the sequencing template, cDNA was produced by extracting RNA and reverse transcribing it. TCRdb's copy holds only in-frame clones and misses some; the assay was immunoSEQ multiplex PCR. The sample has roughly 150,000 clones, under 60% seen once; the top ten hold roughly 19%. The CDR3 has 15 residues. CDR1 LNHNV and CDR2 YYDKDF come from the germline V gene (reference sequence). V was shortened by 0 bases and J by 2 bases, with 9 bases between the two germline ends. The sample comes from a study of CD8+ T cells in alopecia areata. The sequenced sample was CD8+ T cells sorted from blood, obtained at week 0. This chain uses TRBV15 with TRBJ2-3, with D unresolved. The receptor was isolated from a human donor with alopecia areata. Here the CDR3 reads CATSRDGKNTDTQYF. The CDR3, as DNA: TGTGCCACCAGCAGAGATGGCAAGAACACAGATACGCAGTATTTT.